A single sample gave rise to the 3 T cell receptor beta chains below, sequenced in a study of regulatory T cells in long-lasting Graves disease. The time point is: newly diagnosed GD, antithyroid drugs for less than 3 months. RNA from PBMCs was the source of the TCR library. HTBI primers from iRepertoire and Arm-PCR of CDR3 regions yielded the TCR beta libraries. TCRdb fed the multiplex PCR reads into MiXCR, producing one record per CDR3 protein. Of some 230,000 distinct CDR3 sequences in the sample, about 17% were seen once. The sample consisted of peripheral blood mononuclear cells (PBMCs), taken at new diagnosis, from a patient treated with antithyroid drugs. Receptors originate from a female donor with Graves disease.

This clonotype occurred many times. The rearrangement joins TRBV11-2 to TRBJ2-7; 9 nucleotides match TRBD1. Trimming removed 2 bases from V and 0 bases from J; junction bases left unmatched: 5. CDR3 size: 16 residues. Germline CDR1 reads SGHAT; CDR2 reads FQNNGV. Written as DNA, the CDR3 is TGTGCCAGCAGCTTACCCGAGACAGGGGGCTCCTACGAGCAGTACTTC. Residues: CASSLPETGGSYEQYF.

This clonotype was observed many times. The V gene is TRBV29-1, the J gene TRBJ2-1, with D unclear. Germline V lookup: CDR1 SQVTM, CDR2 ANQGSEA. CDR3 length: 11 amino acids. V was pared by 7 bases and J by 8 bases, with 12 bases between. CDR3 protein: CSGLVFDEQFF. Here the CDR3 DNA reads TGCAGCGGCCTAGTGTTCGATGAGCAGTTCTTC.

This sequence joins TRBV4-3 and TRBJ2-2; possibly TRBD2 for D (5 bases). The V and J ends lost 0 bases and 1 base respectively, with 9 bases between them. From germline, CDR1 is LGHNA and CDR2 YSLEER. This CDR3 is 16 amino acids long. The CDR3 protein is CASSQDPSGNTGELFF. CDR3 coding DNA: TGCGCCAGCAGCCAAGATCCCAGCGGGAACACCGGGGAGCTGTTTTTT.